The clone carrying this TCR beta chain was found many times. The target antigen is unknown. This sample is part of a study of T cells in Graves' hyperthyroidism and ophthalmopathy. Study-wide results and limits: Onset of ophthalmopathy came a median roughly 6.5 months after the model predicted it. Blood samples included most of the expanded thyroid clonotypes exceeding 0.001.

RNA transcripts yielded amplified TCR beta CDR3 regions. HTBI primers were employed in a first-round RT-PCR of the TCR CDR3. One entry per CDR3 protein, called by TCRdb with MiXCR from the multiplex PCR reads. The sample has 380,000 or so distinct CDR3 sequences, about 20% seen once; the top ten hold about 4%. Hyperthyroidism in the patients, aged 18 to 65, was newly diagnosed and under 2 months in duration. The PBMCs had their origin in roughly 9.4 ml of fresh peripheral blood. The TCR originated in a young woman with Graves' hyperthyroidism. The source material was blood.

The CDR3 region is CASSLIHYATQETQYF. In DNA, the CDR3 is TGTGCCAGCAGCTTAATACATTATGCAACGCAAGAGACCCAGTACTTC. The V gene is TRBV7-9, the J gene TRBJ2-5; D uncertain. V gave up 2 bases and J gave up 2 bases, with 15 bases separating them. Germline V gene lookup returns CDR1 SEHNR and CDR2 FQNEAQ (reference sequence). The CDR3 is made up of 16 amino acids.